A single sample is the source of the 8 T cell receptor beta chains below, sequenced in a study of neurological immune-mediated disorders. TCRdb analysed the 5' RACE reads with MiXCR anew, one entry per CDR3 protein. The table lists about 70,000 distinct CDR3 sequences, 4.8% of them singletons. Sequencing used PBMCs. The receptors were gathered from a woman in her 70s with multiple sclerosis.

This clonotype was found many times. The V call is TRBV7-2, the J call TRBJ2-1; 7 positions agree with TRBD2. CDR3 length equals 13 residues. Germline-derived CDR1 and CDR2 are SGHTA and FQGNSA. J gave up 4 bases and V 10 bases, and 7 bases lay outside the gene matches. The CDR3 protein is CATLAGYYNEQFF. DNA of the CDR3: TGTGCCACCTTAGCGGGCTATTACAATGAGCAGTTCTTC. Full variable domain (remainder filled in from reference TRBV7-2 and TRBJ2-1): GAGVSQSPSNKVTEKGKDVELRCDPISGHTALYWYRQSLGQGLEFLIYFQGNSAPDKSGLPSDRFSAERTGGSVSTLTIQRTQQEDSAVYLCATLAGYYNEQFFGPGTRLTVL.

This clonotype was observed at least ten times. CDR3 DNA: TGTGCCAGCCTCACGACCGGGGCCAACACAGATACGCAGTATTTT. This codes for CASLTTGANTDTQYF. The chain carries TRBV12-3 or TRBV12-4 and TRBJ2-3; D possibly uses TRBD1 or TRBD2 (5 bases each). The V gene lost 8 bases and the J gene lost 2 bases, with 17 bases spanning the gap. The CDR3 has 15 residues.

The chain carries TRBV11-3 and TRBJ2-5, with TRBD2 matching 9 bases. The J segment lost 2 bases and the V segment lost 1 base, leaving 5 bases of the junction unmatched. Per germline, CDR1 SGHNT and CDR2 YENEEA. The CDR3 is 16 residues long. This chain's CDR3 is CASSLASGTPQETQYF. The CDR3 DNA sequence: TGTGCCAGCAGCTTAGCTAGCGGGACACCTCAAGAGACCCAGTACTTC. The variable domain in full, completed from reference TRBV11-3 and TRBJ2-5, reads EAGVVQSPRYKIIEKKQPVAFWCNPISGHNTLYWYLQNLGQGPELLIRYENEEAVDDSQLPKDRFSAERLKGVDSTLKIQPAELGDSAVYLCASSLASGTPQETQYFGPGTRLLVL.

At least ten counts were recorded for this clonotype. CDR3 nucleotides: TGCAGTGCTAGACAGGAGACCTACAATGAGCAGTTCTTC. Encoded protein: CSARQETYNEQFF. V is TRBV20-1 and J is TRBJ2-1; D uncertain. Trimming removed 2 bases at V and 2 bases at J, with 7 bases between. The CDR3 contains 13 residues. Germline lookup yields CDR1 DFQATT and CDR2 SNEGSKA (reference sequence).

This clonotype was detected many times. The rearrangement links TRBV6-5 to TRBJ1-6; 9 positions agree with TRBD1. Trimming cost V 2 bases and J 7 bases; bases outside gene matches: 12. Germline assignment: CDR1 MNHEY and CDR2 SVGAGI. CDR3 length: 18 residues. CDR3 in DNA: TGTGCCAGCAGTTACACCCTGGGACAGGGCGAGGACAATTCACCCCTCCACTTT. Translated, it gives CASSYTLGQGEDNSPLHF.

V and J are TRBV27 and TRBJ2-7; D remains unclear. The CDR3 loop spans 15 amino acids. Germline CDR1 MNHEY, CDR2 SMNVEV (reference sequence). Between the trimmed V and J ends, which lost 5 bases and 2 bases, there was a span of 16 bases. The CDR3 DNA is TGTGCCAGCAGTCCCAAAAACAAGATCACCTACGAGCAGTACTTC. Protein product: CASSPKNKITYEQYF.

There are many counts of this clonotype. The chain recombines TRBV5-1 with TRBJ1-2; TRBD1 is a possible D gene (6 bases). Germline V lookup: CDR1 SGHRS, CDR2 YFSETQ. The CDR3 runs 15 residues. Between the trimmed V and J ends, which lost 6 bases and 4 bases, there was a span of 19 bases. CDR3 nucleotides: TGCGCCAGCAAAGAGGGGACATCCCCATTCTATGGCTACACCTTC. Encoded protein: CASKEGTSPFYGYTF.

This chain uses TRBV10-3 with TRBJ1-1; maybe TRBD1 (6 bases). The CDR3 contains 14 residues. The germline V and J ends were trimmed by 3 bases and 1 base, with 9 bases remaining between them. Germline V gene sequence: CDR1 ENHRY, CDR2 SYGVKD. CDR3 nucleotides: TGTGCCATCAGTGAAAGGGGGGGGAACACTGAAGCTTTCTTT. It yields the protein CAISERGGNTEAFF.